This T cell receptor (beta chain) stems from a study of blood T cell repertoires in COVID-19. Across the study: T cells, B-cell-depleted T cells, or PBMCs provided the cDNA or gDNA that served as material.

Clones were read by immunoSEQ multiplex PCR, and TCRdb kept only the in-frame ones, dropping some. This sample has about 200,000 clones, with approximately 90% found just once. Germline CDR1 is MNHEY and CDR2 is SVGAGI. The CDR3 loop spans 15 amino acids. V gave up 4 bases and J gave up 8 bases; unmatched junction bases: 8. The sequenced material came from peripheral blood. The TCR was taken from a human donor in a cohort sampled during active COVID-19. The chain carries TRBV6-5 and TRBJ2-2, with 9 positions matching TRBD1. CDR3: CASSLLGTGMGELFF. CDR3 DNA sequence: TGTGCCAGCAGTTTGTTGGGGACAGGGATGGGGGAGCTGTTTTTT.